The following is a T cell receptor (beta chain) sequence with its context. It has no known antigen specificity. There are no base qualities to consult, and no much larger clone falls within one base. The data were obtained in a study of CD8+ T cells in alopecia areata (dated by TCRdb to the late 2010s). Regarding the study in general: Treated patients were enrolled in an open-label pilot trial of oral tofacitinib, 5 to 10 mg twice daily, for moderate-to-severe alopecia areata. Patients stayed on tofacitinib for 6 to 18 months and then had 6 months of follow-up off drug so that delayed response and recurrence could be assessed. In treated patients, disease severity was measured using the SALT score, which gives the percentage of scalp surface area affected. In both human patients and the C3H/HeJ mouse model, the study applied high-throughput TCRbeta sequencing to look at T cell clonal expansion in alopecia areata. Scalp tissue and sorted CD4+ and CD8+ peripheral blood T cells from patchy and totalis/universalis alopecia areata patients and from healthy controls were covered by human TCRbeta sequencing. Biopsies were taken from tofacitinib-treated patients at baseline and again at 4 and 24 weeks into treatment, and several of those patients also had a later scalp biopsy. Scalp clonality was compared across normal scalp (n=4), patchy alopecia areata scalp (n=8), and alopecia totalis/universalis scalp (n=8). RNA was obtained with the PAXgene miRNA kit for fixed scalp, the miRNeasy kit for PBMCs, and the RNeasy kit for mouse skin. TCRbeta CDR3 regions were amplified by immunoSEQ multiplex PCR using 35 Vbeta forward and 13 Jbeta reverse primers. Findings and caveats that apply to the study as a whole: Tofacitinib significantly lowered scalp clonality and the number of expanded CD8+ clones among the top 100 scalp clones. Many expanded lesional clones were found to persist in scalp and blood during tofacitinib treatment, and relapse after treatment cessation may be partly explained by this persistence. The treated cohort was small, with a single nonresponder, so links between baseline CD8+ expansion and response need larger studies. Unlike mouse skin, which is dominated by gammadelta T cells, normal human skin has resident alphabeta T cells that are also sequenced, and this complicates analysis of the scalp TCR repertoire. Shared TCR sequences between patients were less evident than in mice, which may be partly attributable to HLA diversity in the patient population. Compared with normal scalp, lesional scalp had higher clonality and more expanded CD8+ clones, particularly in alopecia totalis/universalis, a pattern that suggests antigenic drive.

The library was made by the immunoSEQ multiplex PCR assay. To provide template for TCR sequencing, every sample had RNA extracted and reverse transcribed into cDNA. SuperScript III was used to make first-strand cDNA, primed with a 2:1 mix of oligo-dT and random hexamers. A synthetic immune receptor repertoire was used to assess amplification bias, and residual bias was removed computationally. In the source study's methods: Raw reads were preprocessed to remove errors, and CDR3 was defined according to IMGT conventions as the region from the conserved cysteine to phenylalanine. Clonality was calculated as 1 minus Shannon entropy normalized by log2 of the number of productive unique TCRs. CD4 or CD8 identity of scalp clones was inferred by cross-referencing scalp TCRbeta sequences with sorted blood CD4 and CD8 repertoires. Sourced from immuneACCESS, this table was stored by TCRdb with only in-frame sequences that have V and J called. A share of the clones is absent; for the studies checked, an unresolved V gene accounts for under half, and the remainder has no known explanation. V and J calls and clone size are those listed in that table; D and trimming were worked out from the DNA. This sample comprises about 200,000 clones, roughly two fifths of them detected only once. The biggest ten clones account for just under 0.5% of the sample.

The treatment or condition label here, explained by the study, means: oral pan-JAK inhibitor, 5-10 mg twice daily. Lesional scalp punch biopsies and peripheral blood were obtained from alopecia areata patients. After PBMCs were isolated by density centrifugation and stained for CD3, CD4 and CD8, a FACSAria was used to sort CD4+ and CD8+ T cells. Based on the germline V gene (reference sequence), the CDR1 and CDR2 sequences are GTSNPN and SVGIG. V is shortened by 3 bases, J by 4 bases, and the region joining them spans 13 bases. The CDR3 sequence holds 14 residues, the cysteine and phenylalanine included. The DNA shown is the 42-base CDR3, in frame from base 1.

The starting material was CD4+ T cells sorted from blood, obtained at week 34, from a patient treated with tofacitinib. The sequence was obtained from a human donor with alopecia areata. Recombination connected TRBV30 to TRBJ1-3; the D gene is not confidently resolved. The DNA is TGTGCCTGGAGGCCCAGCGCCTCCGGAAACACCATATATTTT. Its protein product is CAWRPSASGNTIYF.